The clone carrying this T cell receptor beta chain was seen more than once but under ten times. Trimming cost V 4 bases and J 8 bases, with 20 bases left between them. The germline V gene encodes CDR1 MNHEY and CDR2 SVGEGT. The CDR3 spans 15 residues. This specimen belongs to a study of T cells after yellow fever vaccination. TCRdb reprocessed the 5' RACE reads with MiXCR, giving one entry per CDR3 protein. The data contain a few hundred thousand distinct CDR3 sequences, 6.9% of them singletons. The V gene is TRBV6-2 or TRBV6-3, the J gene TRBJ1-2, with D perhaps TRBD1 (6 bases). The sequence derives from a man in his thirties or forties who received the YFV17D yellow fever vaccine. The material sequenced was CD4+ T cells sorted from PBMCs, taken 15 days after the yellow fever booster vaccination. The CDR3 DNA reads as TGTGCCAGCAGTTCCTGGACAGCGGAGTGGAACGGCTACACCTTC. Its translation: CASSSWTAEWNGYTF.